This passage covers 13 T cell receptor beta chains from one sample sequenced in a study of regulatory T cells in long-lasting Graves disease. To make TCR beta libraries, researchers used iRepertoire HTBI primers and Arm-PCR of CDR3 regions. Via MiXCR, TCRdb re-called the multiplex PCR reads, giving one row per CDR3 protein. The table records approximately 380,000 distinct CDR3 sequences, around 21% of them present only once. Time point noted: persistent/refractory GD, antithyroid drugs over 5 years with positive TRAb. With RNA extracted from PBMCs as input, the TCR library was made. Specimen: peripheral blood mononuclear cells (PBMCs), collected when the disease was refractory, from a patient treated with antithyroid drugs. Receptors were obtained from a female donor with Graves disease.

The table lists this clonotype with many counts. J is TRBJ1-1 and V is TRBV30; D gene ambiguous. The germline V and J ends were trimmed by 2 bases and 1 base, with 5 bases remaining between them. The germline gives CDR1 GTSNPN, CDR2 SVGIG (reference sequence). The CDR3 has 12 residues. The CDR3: CAWSTENTEAFF. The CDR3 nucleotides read TGTGCCTGGAGTACAGAGAACACTGAAGCTTTCTTT.

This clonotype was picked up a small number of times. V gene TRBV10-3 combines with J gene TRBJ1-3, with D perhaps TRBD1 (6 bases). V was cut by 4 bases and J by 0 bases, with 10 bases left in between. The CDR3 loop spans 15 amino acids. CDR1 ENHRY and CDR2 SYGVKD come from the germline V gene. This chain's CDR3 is CAISASDSSGNTIYF. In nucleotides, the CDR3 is TGTGCCATCAGTGCCTCGGACAGCTCTGGAAACACCATATATTTT.

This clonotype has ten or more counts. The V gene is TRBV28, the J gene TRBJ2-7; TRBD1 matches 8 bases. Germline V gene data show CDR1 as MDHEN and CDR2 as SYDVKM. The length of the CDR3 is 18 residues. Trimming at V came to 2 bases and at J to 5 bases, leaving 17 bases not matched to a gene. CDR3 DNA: TGTGCCAGCAGTTTAGTTACAGGGGGTAGTGTCCTCCCCAACGAGCAGTACTTC. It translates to CASSLVTGGSVLPNEQYF.

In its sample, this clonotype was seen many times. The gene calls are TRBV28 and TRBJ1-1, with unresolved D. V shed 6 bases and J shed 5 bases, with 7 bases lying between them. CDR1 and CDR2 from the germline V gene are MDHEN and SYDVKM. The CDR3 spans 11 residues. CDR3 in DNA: TGTGCCAGCAGCCGGTCGACTGAAGCTTTCTTT. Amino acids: CASSRSTEAFF. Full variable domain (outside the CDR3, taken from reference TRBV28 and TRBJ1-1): DVKVTQSSRYLVKRTGEKVFLECVQDMDHENMFWYRQDPGLGLRLIYFSYDVKMKEKGDIPEGYSVSREKKERFSLILESASTNQTSMYLCASSRSTEAFFGQGTRLTVV.

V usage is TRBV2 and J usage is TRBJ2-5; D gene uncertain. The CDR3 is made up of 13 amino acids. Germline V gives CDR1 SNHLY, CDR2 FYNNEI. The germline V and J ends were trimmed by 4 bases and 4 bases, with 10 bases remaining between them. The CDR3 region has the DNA TGTGCCAGCAGTGTGGGCCCTCGAGAGACCCAGTACTTC. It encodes CASSVGPRETQYF. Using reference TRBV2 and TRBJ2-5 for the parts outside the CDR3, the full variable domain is EPEVTQTPSHQVTQMGQEVILRCVPISNHLYFYWYRQILGQKVEFLVSFYNNEISEKSEIFDDQFSVERPDGSNFTLKIRSTKLEDSAMYFCASSVGPRETQYFGPGTRLLVL.

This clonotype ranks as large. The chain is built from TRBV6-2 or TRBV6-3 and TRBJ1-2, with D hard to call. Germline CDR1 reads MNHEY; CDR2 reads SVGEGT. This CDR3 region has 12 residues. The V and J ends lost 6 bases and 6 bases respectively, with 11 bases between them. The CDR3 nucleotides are TGTGCCAGCAGCCCTGAGTCTAATGGCTACACCTTC. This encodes CASSPESNGYTF.

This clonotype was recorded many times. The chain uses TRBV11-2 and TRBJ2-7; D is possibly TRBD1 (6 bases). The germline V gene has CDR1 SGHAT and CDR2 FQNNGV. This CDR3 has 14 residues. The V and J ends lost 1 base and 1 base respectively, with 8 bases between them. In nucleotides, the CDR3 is TGTGCCAGCAGCTTAGCGCAGGGGTCCTACGAGCAGTACTTC. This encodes CASSLAQGSYEQYF.

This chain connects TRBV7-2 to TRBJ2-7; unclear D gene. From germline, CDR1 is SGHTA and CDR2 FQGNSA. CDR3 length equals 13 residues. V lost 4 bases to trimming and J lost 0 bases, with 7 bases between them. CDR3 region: CASSSAVSYEQYF. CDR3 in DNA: TGTGCCAGCAGCTCCGCGGTCTCCTACGAGCAGTACTTC. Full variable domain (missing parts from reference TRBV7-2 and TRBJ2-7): GAGVSQSPSNKVTEKGKDVELRCDPISGHTALYWYRQSLGQGLEFLIYFQGNSAPDKSGLPSDRFSAERTGGSVSTLTIQRTQQEDSAVYLCASSSAVSYEQYFGPGTRLTVT.

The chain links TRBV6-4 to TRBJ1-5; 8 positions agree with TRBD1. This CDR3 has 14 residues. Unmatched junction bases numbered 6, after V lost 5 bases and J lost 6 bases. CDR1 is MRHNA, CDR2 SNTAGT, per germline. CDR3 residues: CASSLTGGVQPQHF. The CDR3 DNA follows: TGTGCCAGCAGTCTTACAGGGGGAGTTCAGCCCCAGCATTTT.

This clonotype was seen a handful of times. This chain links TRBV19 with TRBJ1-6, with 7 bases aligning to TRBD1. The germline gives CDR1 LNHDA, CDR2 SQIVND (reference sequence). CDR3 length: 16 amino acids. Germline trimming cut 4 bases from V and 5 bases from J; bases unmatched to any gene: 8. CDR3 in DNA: TGTGCCAGTAGTAGGAGCGGGACAGCAAATAATTCACCCCTCCACTTT. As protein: CASSRSGTANNSPLHF.

Here the CDR3 reads CASSQYVQRDYNEQFF. CDR3 nucleotides: TGTGCCAGCAGCCAATACGTCCAGCGGGATTACAATGAGCAGTTCTTC. This sequence joins TRBV3-2 and TRBJ2-1; TRBD2 is the table's D call and was not checked against the DNA. TRBV3-2 is noted as a pseudogene. The CDR3 consists of 16 residues.

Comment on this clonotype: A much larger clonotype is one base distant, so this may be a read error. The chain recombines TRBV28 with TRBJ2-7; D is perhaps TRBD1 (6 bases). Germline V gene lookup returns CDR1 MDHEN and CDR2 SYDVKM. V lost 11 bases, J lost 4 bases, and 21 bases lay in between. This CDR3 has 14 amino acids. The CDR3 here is CAGLNGGGRYEQYF. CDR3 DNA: TGTGCCGGCCTAAATGGGGGCGGACGATACGAGCAGTACTTC.

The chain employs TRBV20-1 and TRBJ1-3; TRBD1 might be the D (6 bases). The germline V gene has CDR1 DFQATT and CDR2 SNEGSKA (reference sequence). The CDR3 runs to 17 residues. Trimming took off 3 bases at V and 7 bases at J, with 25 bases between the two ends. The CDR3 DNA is TGCAGTGCTAGTAATCTCGGGACACAGGGTGTTACGAACACCATATATTTT. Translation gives CSASNLGTQGVTNTIYF.